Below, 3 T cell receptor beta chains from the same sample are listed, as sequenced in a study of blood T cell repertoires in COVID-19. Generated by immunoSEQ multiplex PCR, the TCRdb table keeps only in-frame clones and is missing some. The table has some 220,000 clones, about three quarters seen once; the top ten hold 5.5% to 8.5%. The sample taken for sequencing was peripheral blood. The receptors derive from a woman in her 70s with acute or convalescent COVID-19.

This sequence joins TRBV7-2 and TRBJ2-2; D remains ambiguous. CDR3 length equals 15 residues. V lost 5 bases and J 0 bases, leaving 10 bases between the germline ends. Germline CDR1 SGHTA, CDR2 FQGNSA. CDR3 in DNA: TGTGCCAGCAGCCTACGCTTAACGAACACCGGGGAGCTGTTTTTT. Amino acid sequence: CASSLRLTNTGELFF. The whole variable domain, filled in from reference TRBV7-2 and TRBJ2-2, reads GAGVSQSPSNKVTEKGKDVELRCDPISGHTALYWYRQSLGQGLEFLIYFQGNSAPDKSGLPSDRFSAERTGGSVSTLTIQRTQQEDSAVYLCASSLRLTNTGELFFGEGSRLTVL.

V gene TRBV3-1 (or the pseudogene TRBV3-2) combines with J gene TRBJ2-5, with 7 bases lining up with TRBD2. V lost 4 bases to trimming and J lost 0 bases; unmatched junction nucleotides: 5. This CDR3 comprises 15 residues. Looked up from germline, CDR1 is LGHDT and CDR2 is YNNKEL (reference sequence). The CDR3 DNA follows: TGTGCCAGCAGCCGGGGGGGGACTAACCAAGAGACCCAGTACTTC. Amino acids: CASSRGGTNQETQYF.

The CDR3 bases are TGTGCCAGCGGCCCCGGGTACCAAGAGACCCAGTACTTC. It translates to CASGPGYQETQYF. This chain connects TRBV19 to TRBJ2-5; D gene unclear. The CDR3 is 13 amino acids. V was cut by 9 bases and J by 0 bases, with 11 bases left in between. The V gene's germline CDR1 is LNHDA and CDR2 SQIVND (reference sequence).